Each of the 4 T cell receptor beta chains below was sequenced from the same sample in a study of shared clonotypes between healthy human individuals. Produced via immunoSEQ multiplex PCR; TCRdb's table is partial and in-frame only. The data hold a few million clones, with 80% to 95% observed a single time. The sequenced sample was naive CD4+ T cells from PBMCs. The subset: CD45RA+ positively selected. The receptors come from a man aged 18 to 30 in good health. Some clones in this sample may be carry-over from other donors' samples.

The chain is built from TRBV5-1 and TRBJ1-1, with 9 bases identical to TRBD1. V trimming: 4 bases; J trimming: 13 bases; junction bases outside the gene matches: 14. CDR1 is SGHRS, CDR2 YFSETQ, per germline. The CDR3 sequence is 14 residues long. The CDR3 sequence is CASSLAGQGEFVFF. The CDR3 region has the DNA TGCGCCAGCAGCCTCGCGGGACAGGGCGAATTTGTTTTCTTT.

The J gene is TRBJ2-3, the V gene TRBV6-1; 10 bases are a match to TRBD2. Germline CDR1 is MNHNS and CDR2 is SASEGT. The CDR3 has 14 residues. The J segment lost 5 bases and the V segment lost 5 bases, leaving 4 bases of the junction unmatched. The CDR3 DNA follows: TGTGCCAGCAGTCTAGCGGGAGTCGTAGATACGCAGTATTTT. Amino acid sequence: CASSLAGVVDTQYF.

The rearrangement links TRBV7-2 to TRBJ2-2; 11 bases fit TRBD2. Looked up from germline, CDR1 is SGHTA and CDR2 is FQGNSA. The CDR3 sequence is 19 residues long. Losses at the gene ends were 5 bases for V and 6 bases for J; bases not matched to a gene: 17. CDR3 nucleotide sequence: TGTGCCAGCAGCACCCGCCTGTTAGCGGGAGGGTCCCTGTCCGGGGAGCTGTTTTTT. Amino acid sequence: CASSTRLLAGGSLSGELFF.

This clone was recorded only once. The chain couples TRBV5-1 to TRBJ1-1; D gene ambiguous. V dropped 5 bases and J dropped 0 bases, with 11 bases sitting between them. Per the germline V gene, CDR1 is SGHRS and CDR2 is YFSETQ. This CDR3 region has 14 residues. For the CDR3, the DNA is TGCGCCAGCAGGCAGGACGGACTGAACACTGAAGCTTTCTTT. It translates to CASRQDGLNTEAFF.